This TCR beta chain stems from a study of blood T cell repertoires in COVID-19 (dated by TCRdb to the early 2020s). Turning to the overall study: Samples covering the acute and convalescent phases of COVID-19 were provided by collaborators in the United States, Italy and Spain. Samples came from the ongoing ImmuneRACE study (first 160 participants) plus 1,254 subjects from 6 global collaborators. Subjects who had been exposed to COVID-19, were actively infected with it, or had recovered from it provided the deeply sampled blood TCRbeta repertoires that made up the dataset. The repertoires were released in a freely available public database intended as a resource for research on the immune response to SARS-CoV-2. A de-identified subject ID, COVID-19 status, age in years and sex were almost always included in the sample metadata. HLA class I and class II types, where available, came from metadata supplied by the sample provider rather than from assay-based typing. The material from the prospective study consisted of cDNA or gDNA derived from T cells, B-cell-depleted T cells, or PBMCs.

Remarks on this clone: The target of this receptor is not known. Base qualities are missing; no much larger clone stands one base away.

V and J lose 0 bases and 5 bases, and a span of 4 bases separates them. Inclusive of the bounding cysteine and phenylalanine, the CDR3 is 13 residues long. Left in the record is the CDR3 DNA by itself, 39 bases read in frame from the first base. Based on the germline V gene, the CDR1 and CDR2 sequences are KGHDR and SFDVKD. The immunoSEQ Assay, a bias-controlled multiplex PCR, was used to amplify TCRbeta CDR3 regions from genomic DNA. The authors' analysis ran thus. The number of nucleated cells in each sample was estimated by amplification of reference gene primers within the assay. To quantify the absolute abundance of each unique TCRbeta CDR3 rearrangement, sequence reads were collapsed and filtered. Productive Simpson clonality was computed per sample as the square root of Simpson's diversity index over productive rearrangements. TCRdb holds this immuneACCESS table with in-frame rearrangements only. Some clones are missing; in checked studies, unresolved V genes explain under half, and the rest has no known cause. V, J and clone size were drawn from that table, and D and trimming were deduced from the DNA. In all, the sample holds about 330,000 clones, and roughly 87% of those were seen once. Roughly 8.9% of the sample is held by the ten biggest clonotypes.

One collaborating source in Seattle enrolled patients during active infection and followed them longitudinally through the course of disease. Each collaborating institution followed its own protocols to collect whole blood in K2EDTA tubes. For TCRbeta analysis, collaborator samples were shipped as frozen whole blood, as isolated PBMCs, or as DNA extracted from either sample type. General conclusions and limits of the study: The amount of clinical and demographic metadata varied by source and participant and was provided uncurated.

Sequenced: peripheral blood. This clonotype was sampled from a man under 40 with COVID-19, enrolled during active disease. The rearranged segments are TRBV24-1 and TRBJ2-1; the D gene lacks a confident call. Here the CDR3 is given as CATSDLYDNEQFF. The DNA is TGTGCCACCAGTGATTTGTATGACAATGAGCAGTTCTTC.